This T cell receptor (beta chain) comes out of a study of T cell responses to AZD1222 COVID-19 vaccine. Study outcomes and limitations: Only six or seven AZD1222 recipients were seropositive at baseline. White British people made up most donors, females outnumbered males, and clonal diversity was possibly underestimated. Repertoires were obtained only post-peak T cell response.

This clone was seen a few times. Its antigen is currently unknown. This table comes from immunoSEQ multiplex PCR, and its TCRdb copy is limited to in-frame clones, with some not included. The sample lists 65,000 to 80,000 clones, about 88% occurring once. The sequences come from peripheral blood, collected 28 days after the second dose of the MenACWY control vaccine. The sequence was obtained from an adult who received the MenACWY meningococcal vaccine as a control.

This CDR3 is CASSLTRRTANEKLFF. Here the CDR3 DNA reads TGTGCCAGCAGCCTTACCCGTAGGACAGCTAATGAAAAACTGTTTTTT. The chain is built from TRBV3-1 (or the pseudogene TRBV3-2) and TRBJ1-4; tentative D call: TRBD1 (6 bases). CDR3 length: 16 amino acids. V gave up 4 bases and J gave up 3 bases, with 15 bases separating them. Germline V gene lookup returns CDR1 LGHDT and CDR2 YNNKEL (reference sequence).